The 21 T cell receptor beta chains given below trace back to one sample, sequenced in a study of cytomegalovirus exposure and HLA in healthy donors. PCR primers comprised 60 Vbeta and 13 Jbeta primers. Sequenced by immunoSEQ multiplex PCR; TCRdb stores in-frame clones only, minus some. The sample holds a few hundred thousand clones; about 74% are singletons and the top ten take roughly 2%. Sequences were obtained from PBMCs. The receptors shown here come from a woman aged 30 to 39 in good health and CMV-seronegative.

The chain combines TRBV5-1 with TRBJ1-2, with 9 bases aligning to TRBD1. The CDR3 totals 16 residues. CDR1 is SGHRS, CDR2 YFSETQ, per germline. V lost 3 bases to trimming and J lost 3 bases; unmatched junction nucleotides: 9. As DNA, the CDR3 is TGCGCCAGCAGCTCCAACTCCGGGACAGGGTACTATGGCTACACCTTC. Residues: CASSSNSGTGYYGYTF. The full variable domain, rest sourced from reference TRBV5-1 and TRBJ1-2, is KAGVTQTPRYLIKTRGQQVTLSCSPISGHRSVSWYQQTPGQGLQFLFEYFSETQRNKGNFPGRFSGRQFSNSRSEMNVSTLELGDSALYLCASSSNSGTGYYGYTFGSGTRLTVV.

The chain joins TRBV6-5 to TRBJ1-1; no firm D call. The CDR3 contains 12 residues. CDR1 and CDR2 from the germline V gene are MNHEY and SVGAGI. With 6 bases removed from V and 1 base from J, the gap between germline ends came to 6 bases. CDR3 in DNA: TGTGCCAGCAGGGCACCGAACACTGAAGCTTTCTTT. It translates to CASRAPNTEAFF.

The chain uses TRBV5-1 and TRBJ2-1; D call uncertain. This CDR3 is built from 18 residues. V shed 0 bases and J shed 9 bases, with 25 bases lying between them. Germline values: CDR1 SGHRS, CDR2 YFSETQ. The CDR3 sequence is CASSLALGPALLVGEQFF. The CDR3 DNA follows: TGCGCCAGCAGCTTGGCTCTGGGCCCGGCCCTATTGGTAGGTGAGCAGTTCTTC.

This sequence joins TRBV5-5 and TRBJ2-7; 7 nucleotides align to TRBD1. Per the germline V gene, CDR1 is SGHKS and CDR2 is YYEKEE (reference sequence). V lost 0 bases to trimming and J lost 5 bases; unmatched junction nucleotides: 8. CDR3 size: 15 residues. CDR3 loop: CASSLADGTVHEQYF. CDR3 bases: TGTGCCAGCAGCTTGGCGGACGGGACAGTCCACGAGCAGTACTTC. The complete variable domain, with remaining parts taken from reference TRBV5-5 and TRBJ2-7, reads DAGVTQSPTHLIKTRGQQVTLRCSPISGHKSVSWYQQVLGQGPQFIFQYYEKEERGRGNFPDRFSARQFPNYSSELNVNALLLGDSALYLCASSLADGTVHEQYFGPGTRLTVT.

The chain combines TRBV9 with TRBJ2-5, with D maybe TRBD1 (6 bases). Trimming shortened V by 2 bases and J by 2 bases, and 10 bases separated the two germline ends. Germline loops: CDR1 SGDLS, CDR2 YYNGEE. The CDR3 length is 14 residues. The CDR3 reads CASSVAGQQETQYF. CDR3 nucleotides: TGTGCCAGCAGCGTCGCAGGACAGCAAGAGACCCAGTACTTC. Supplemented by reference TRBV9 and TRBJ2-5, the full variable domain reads DSGVTQTPKHLITATGQRVTLRCSPRSGDLSVYWYQQSLDQGLQFLIQYYNGEERAKGNILERFSAQQFPDLHSELNLSSLELGDSALYFCASSVAGQQETQYFGPGTRLLVL.

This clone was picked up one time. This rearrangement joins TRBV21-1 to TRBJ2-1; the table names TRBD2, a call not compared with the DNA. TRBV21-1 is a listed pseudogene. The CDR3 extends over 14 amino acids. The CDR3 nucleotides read TGTGCCAGCAGCACCAGAGAAGAGGACAATGAGCAGTTCTTC. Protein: CASSTREEDNEQFF.

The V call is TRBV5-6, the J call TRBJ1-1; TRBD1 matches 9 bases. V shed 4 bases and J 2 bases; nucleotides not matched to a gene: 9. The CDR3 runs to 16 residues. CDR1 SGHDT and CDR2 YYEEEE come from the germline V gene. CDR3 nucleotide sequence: TGTGCCAGCAGCGACGGGACAGGGTGGGGAAACACTGAAGCTTTCTTT. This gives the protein CASSDGTGWGNTEAFF. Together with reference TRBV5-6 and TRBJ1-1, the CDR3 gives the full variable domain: DAGVTQSPTHLIKTRGQQVTLRCSPKSGHDTVSWYQQALGQGPQFIFQYYEEEERQRGNFPDRFSGHQFPNYSSELNVNALLLGDSALYLCASSDGTGWGNTEAFFGQGTRLTVV.

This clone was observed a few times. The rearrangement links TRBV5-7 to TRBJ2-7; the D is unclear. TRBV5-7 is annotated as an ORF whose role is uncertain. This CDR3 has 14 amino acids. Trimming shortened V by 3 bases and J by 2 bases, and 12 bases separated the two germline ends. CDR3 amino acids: CASSYPKTAYEQYF. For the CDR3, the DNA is TGTGCCAGCAGCTACCCGAAAACGGCCTACGAGCAGTACTTC.

The CDR3 reads CASSLRWRDTDTQYF. As DNA, the CDR3 is TGTGCCAGCAGCTTAAGGTGGCGGGATACAGATACGCAGTATTTT. This rearrangement joins TRBV7-2 to TRBJ2-3; D might be TRBD2 (6 bases). Germline V gene sequence: CDR1 SGHTA, CDR2 FQGNSA. V was cut by 2 bases and J by 3 bases, with 12 bases left in between. There are 15 residues in the CDR3.

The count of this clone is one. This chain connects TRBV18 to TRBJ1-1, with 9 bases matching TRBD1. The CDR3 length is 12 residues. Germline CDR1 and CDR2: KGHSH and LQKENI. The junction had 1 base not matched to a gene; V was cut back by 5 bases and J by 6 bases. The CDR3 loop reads CASSRQGAEAFF. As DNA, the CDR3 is TGTGCCAGCTCAAGACAGGGGGCTGAAGCTTTCTTT. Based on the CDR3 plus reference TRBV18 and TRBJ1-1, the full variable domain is NAGVMQNPRHLVRRRGQEARLRCSPMKGHSHVYWYRQLPEEGLKFMVYLQKENIIDESGMPKERFSAEFPKEGPSILRIQQVVRGDSAAYFCASSRQGAEAFFGQGTRLTVV.

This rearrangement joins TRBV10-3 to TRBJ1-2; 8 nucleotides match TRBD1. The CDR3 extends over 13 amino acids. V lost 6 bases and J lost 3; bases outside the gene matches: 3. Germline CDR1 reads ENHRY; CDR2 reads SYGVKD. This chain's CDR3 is CAISNRGDYGYTF. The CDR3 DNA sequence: TGTGCCATCAGCAACAGGGGGGACTATGGCTACACCTTC.

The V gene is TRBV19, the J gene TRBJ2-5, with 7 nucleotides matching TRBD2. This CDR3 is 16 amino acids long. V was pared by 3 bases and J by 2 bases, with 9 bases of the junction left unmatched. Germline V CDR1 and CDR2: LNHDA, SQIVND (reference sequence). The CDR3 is CASSISAGDAQETQYF. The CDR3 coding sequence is TGTGCCAGTAGTATTTCGGCGGGGGATGCACAAGAGACCCAGTACTTC. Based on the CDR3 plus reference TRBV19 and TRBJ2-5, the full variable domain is DGGITQSPKYLFRKEGQNVTLSCEQNLNHDAMYWYRQDPGQGLRLIYYSQIVNDFQKGDIAEGYSVSREKKESFPLTVTSAQKNPTAFYLCASSISAGDAQETQYFGPGTRLLVL.

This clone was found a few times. Here the CDR3 reads CASNYGENTEAFF. CDR3 in DNA: TGTGCCAGCAACTACGGGGAGAACACTGAAGCTTTCTTT. The chain carries TRBV7-9 and TRBJ1-1; no definite D call. Trimming left V 7 bases short and J 1 base short, with 10 bases between. This CDR3 is built from 13 residues. The germline V gene has CDR1 SEHNR and CDR2 FQNEAQ (reference sequence).

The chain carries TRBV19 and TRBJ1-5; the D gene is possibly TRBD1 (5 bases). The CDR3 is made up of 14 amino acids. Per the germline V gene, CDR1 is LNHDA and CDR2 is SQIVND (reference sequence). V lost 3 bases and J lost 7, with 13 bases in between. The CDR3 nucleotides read TGTGCCAGTAGTATTTTAGGGGTTGAACAGCCCCAGCATTTT. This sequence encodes CASSILGVEQPQHF.

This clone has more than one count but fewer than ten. This CDR3 reads CASSRGGASTDTQYF. In DNA form, the CDR3 reads TGTGCCAGCAGCCGAGGGGGGGCCTCCACAGATACGCAGTATTTT. The chain couples TRBV7-3 to TRBJ2-3; the D gene is possibly TRBD2 (7 bases). The V end lost 5 bases, the J end lost 2 bases, and 14 bases lay between the germline ends. The V gene's germline CDR1 is SGHTA and CDR2 FQGTGA. This CDR3 comprises 15 residues.

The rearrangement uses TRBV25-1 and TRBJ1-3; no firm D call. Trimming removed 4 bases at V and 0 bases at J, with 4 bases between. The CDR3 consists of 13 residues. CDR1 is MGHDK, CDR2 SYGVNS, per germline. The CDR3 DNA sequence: TGTGCCAGCAGTGTACTCTCTGGAAACACCATATATTTT. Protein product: CASSVLSGNTIYF.

The CDR3 region is CASSGLARETQYF. CDR3 nucleotides: TGTGCCAGCAGCGGACTAGCCAGGGAGACCCAGTACTTC. The rearrangement joins TRBV7-6 to TRBJ2-5, with 8 bases identical to TRBD2. Germline CDR1 is SGHVS and CDR2 is FNYEAQ. Trimming took 5 bases from V and 5 from J; bases not matched to a gene: 4. The length of the CDR3 is 13 residues.

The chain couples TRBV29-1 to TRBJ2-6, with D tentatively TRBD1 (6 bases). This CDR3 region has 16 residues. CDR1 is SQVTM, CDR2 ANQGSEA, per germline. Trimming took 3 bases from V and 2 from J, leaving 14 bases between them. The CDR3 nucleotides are TGCAGCGTTGAGGCAGGGGAATTCACTGGGGCCAACGTCCTGACTTTC. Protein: CSVEAGEFTGANVLTF.

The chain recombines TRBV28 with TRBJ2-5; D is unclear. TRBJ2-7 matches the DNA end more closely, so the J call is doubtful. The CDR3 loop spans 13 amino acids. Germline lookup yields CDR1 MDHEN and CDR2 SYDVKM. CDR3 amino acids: CASSSPESYEQYF. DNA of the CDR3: TGTGCCAGCAGTTCCCCCGAGAGTTACGAGCAGTACTTC.

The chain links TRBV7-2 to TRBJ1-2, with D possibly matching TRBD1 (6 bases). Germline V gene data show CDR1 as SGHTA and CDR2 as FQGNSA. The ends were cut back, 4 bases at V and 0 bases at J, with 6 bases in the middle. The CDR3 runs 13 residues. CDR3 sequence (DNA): TGTGCCAGCAGCTGGACAGCTAACTATGGCTACACCTTC. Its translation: CASSWTANYGYTF.

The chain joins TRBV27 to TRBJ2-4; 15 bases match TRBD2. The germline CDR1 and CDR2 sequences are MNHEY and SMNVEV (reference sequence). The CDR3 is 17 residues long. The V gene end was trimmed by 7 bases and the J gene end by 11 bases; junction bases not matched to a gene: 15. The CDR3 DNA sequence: TGTGCCAGCAAGTCAATATCCGGGACTAGCGGGGGGTTACTTCAGTACTTC. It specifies CASKSISGTSGGLLQYF.